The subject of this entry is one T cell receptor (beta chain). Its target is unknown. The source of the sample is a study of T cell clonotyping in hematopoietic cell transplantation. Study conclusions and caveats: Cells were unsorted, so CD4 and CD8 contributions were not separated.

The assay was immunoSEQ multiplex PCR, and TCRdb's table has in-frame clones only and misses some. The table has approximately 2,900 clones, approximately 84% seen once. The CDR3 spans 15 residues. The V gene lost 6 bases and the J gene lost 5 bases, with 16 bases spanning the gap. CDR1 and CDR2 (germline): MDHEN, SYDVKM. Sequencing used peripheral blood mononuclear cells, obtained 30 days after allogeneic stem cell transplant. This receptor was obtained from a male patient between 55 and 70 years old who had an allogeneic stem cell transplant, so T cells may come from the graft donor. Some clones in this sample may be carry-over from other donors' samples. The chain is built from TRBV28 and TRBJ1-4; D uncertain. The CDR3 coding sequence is TGTGCCAGCAGCCCCGGAGGAGGAGTGAATGAAAAACTGTTTTTT. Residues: CASSPGGGVNEKLFF.